These T cell receptor beta chains were read from a single sample in a study of STAT5B mutations in CD4+ large granular lymphocyte leukemia. Clones were read by immunoSEQ multiplex PCR, and TCRdb kept only the in-frame ones, dropping some. The sample includes 20,000 or so clones, just over 70% seen only once; the top ten take about 32%. Specimen: CD4+ T cells from blood buffy coats. The receptors stem from a human donor in good health. The conserved cysteine and the conserved F or W are not part of the CDR3 here. The D gene is left open where the match is weak.

d_gene	v_gene	len	j_gene	CDR3aa
TRBD1	TRBV18	14	TRBJ1-5	ASSSLDRGGTQPQH
.	TRBV7-9	16	TRBJ2-2	ASSLVGGRGIGTGELF
TRBD1	TRBV7-2	14	TRBJ2-5	ASSLGLGQFQETQY
TRBD2	TRBV25-1	12	TRBJ2-2	ASSESGGIGELF
.	TRBV7-6	10	TRBJ1-2	ASSLGDYGYT
.	TRBV28	10	TRBJ2-7	ASSLGMPEQY
TRBD1	TRBV29-1	13	TRBJ2-5	SAAAGTGAGETQY
.	TRBV2	11	TRBJ2-2	ASSDSLPRELF
.	TRBV5-5	14	TRBJ1-6	ASSWGPNPNNSPLH
.	TRBV4-1	14	TRBJ2-6	TSSQGAKVGANVLT
.	TRBV29-1	11	TRBJ1-6	SVREGGNSPLH
.	TRBV7-9	9	TRBJ1-1	ASGLNTEAF
TRBD2	TRBV12-5	14	TRBJ2-7	ASGPPGLADYYEQY
.	TRBV6-1	11	TRBJ2-1	ASSGRARNEQF
TRBD1	TRBV5-1	13	TRBJ2-7	ASSETGGRRPEQY
TRBD2	TRBV6-6	13	TRBJ2-1	ASSPVAGGTNEQF
.	TRBV4-3	13	TRBJ1-6	ASSHDRIYNSPLH
TRBD1	TRBV4-1	14	TRBJ2-5	ASSQDGTGGLETQY
TRBD2	TRBV5-1	12	TRBJ2-2	ASRRGLDTGELF
.	TRBV29-1	12	TRBJ2-1	SVGKGETINEQF
.	TRBV28	9	TRBJ1-4	ASVGGEKLF
TRBD1	TRBV7-2	13	TRBJ1-4	ASSLEGQGYEKLF
.	TRBV7-8	11	TRBJ2-3	ASSLVGTDTQY
.	TRBV7-8	17	TRBJ2-3	ASSISGQGGGTLGVTQY
.	TRBV5-5	13	TRBJ2-7	ASSLEGGLGYEQY
.	TRBV2	13	TRBJ2-7	ASSEARGFSYEQY
.	TRBV6-1	12	TRBJ1-4	ASSDPNKNEKLF
.	TRBV6-4	14	TRBJ2-7	ASSAPLGSYSYEQY
TRBD1	TRBV11-3	9	TRBJ2-7	ASSLRDSQY
TRBD2	TRBV5-1	12	TRBJ2-1	ASSRTSGSDEQF
.	TRBV25-1	10	TRBJ2-7	ASSDPPNEQY
TRBD2	TRBV28	10	TRBJ2-1	ASTWEGSEQF
.	TRBV7-9	10	TRBJ2-3	ASSFMTDTQY
.	TRBV5-1	12	TRBJ2-7	ASSLEDPAYEQY
.	TRBV7-9	14	TRBJ2-3	ASSLGPGRSTDTQY
.	TRBV2	13	TRBJ2-1	ASKEDQSSYNEQF
.	TRBV5-1	13	TRBJ1-1	ASSLGGVMNTEAF
TRBD2	TRBV5-6	15	TRBJ2-7	ASSLVGSGRILHEQY
.	TRBV14	11	TRBJ2-5	ASSQAGTETQY
.	TRBV4-3	13	TRBJ1-1	ASSQYKGGASTAF
TRBD2	TRBV29-1	12	TRBJ2-1	SGQSGTSGSEQF
TRBD1	TRBV5-6	11	TRBJ2-7	ASSWKDRHEQY